This paragraph reports one T cell receptor (beta chain). Profiling relied on immunoSEQ multiplex PCR, and the TCRdb table lists in-frame clones only, not all of them. The sample includes roughly 380,000 clones, approximately 89% of them seen just once. The data were obtained in a study of blood T cell repertoires in COVID-19. As for the study in general: Donors in the United States, Italy and Spain gave samples during acute or convalescent COVID-19. T cells, B-cell-depleted T cells, or PBMCs supplied cDNA or gDNA.

Enrollment of patients from Seattle took place during active infection, with longitudinal follow-up. CDR3 size: 14 residues. Germline lookup yields CDR1 SGDLS and CDR2 YYNGEE. V trimming: 0 bases; J trimming: 8 bases; junction bases outside the gene matches: 7. The chain combines TRBV9 with TRBJ1-2; 7 bases line up with TRBD1. The sequence was collected from a woman in her 40s with COVID-19, enrolled during active disease. Sample: peripheral blood. The CDR3 sequence: CASSVETGAMGYTF. The CDR3, as DNA: TGTGCCAGCAGCGTAGAAACAGGGGCTATGGGCTACACCTTC. The variable domain in full, completed from reference TRBV9 and TRBJ1-2, reads DSGVTQTPKHLITATGQRVTLRCSPRSGDLSVYWYQQSLDQGLQFLIQYYNGEERAKGNILERFSAQQFPDLHSELNLSSLELGDSALYFCASSVETGAMGYTFGSGTRLTVV.